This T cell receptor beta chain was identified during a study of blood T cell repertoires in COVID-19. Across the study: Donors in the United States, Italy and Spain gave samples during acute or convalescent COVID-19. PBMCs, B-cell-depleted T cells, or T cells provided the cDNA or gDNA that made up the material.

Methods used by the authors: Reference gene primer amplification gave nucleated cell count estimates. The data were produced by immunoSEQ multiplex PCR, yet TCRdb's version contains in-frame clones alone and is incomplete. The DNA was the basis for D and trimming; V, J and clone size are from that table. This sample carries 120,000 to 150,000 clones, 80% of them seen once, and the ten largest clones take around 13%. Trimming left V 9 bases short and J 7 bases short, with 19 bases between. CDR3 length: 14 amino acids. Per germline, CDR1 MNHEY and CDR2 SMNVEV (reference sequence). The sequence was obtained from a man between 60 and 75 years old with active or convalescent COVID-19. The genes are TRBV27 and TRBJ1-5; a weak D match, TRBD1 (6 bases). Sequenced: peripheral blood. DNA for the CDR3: TGTGCCAGTAAGACCCTAGGGGGAAACCAGCCCCAGCATTTT. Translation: CASKTLGGNQPQHF.